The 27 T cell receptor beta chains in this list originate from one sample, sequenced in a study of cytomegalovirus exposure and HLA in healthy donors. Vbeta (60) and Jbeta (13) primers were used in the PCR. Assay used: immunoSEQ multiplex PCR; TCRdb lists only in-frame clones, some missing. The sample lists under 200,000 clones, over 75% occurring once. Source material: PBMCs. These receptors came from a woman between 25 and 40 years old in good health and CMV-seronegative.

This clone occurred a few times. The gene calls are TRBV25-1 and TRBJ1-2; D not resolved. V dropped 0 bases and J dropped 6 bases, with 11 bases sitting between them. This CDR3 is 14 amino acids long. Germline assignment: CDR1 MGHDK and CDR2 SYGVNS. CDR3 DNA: TGTGCCAGCAGTGAATATCCGGGTCTTCATGGCTACACCTTC. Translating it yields CASSEYPGLHGYTF.

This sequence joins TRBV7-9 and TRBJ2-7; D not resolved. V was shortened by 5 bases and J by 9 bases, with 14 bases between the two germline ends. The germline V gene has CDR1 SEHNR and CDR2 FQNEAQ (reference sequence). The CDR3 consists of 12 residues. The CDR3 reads CASSPVNGAQYF. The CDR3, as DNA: TGTGCCAGCAGCCCCGTCAACGGTGCGCAGTACTTC.

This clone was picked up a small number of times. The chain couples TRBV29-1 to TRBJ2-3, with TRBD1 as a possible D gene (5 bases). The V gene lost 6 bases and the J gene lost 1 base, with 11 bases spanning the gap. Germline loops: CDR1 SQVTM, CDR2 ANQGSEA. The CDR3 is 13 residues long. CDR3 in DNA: TGCAGCGTCCCGTCACAGGGCACAGATACGCAGTATTTT. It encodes CSVPSQGTDTQYF.

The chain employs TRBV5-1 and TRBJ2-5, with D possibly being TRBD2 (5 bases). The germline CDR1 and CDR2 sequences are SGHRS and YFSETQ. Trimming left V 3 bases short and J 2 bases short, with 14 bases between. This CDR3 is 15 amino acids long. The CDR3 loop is CASSSNPGIQETQYF. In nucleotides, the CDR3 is TGCGCCAGCAGCTCCAACCCGGGGATACAAGAGACCCAGTACTTC.

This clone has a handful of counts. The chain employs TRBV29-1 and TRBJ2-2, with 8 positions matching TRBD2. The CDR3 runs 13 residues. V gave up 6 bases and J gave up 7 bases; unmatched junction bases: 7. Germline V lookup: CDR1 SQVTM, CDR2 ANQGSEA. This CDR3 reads CSVGGAAGGELFF. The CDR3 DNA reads TGCAGCGTCGGGGGGGCGGCGGGCGGGGAGCTGTTTTTT.

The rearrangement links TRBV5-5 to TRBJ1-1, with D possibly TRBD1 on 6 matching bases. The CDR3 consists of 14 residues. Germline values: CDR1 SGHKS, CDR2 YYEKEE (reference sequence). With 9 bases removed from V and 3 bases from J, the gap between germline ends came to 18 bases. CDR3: CATRGGEEDTEAFF. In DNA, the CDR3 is TGTGCCACCAGGGGAGGGGAGGAAGACACTGAAGCTTTCTTT.

The CDR3 protein is CASPRQGWSCGANVLTF. The CDR3 DNA is TGTGCCAGCCCCCGACAGGGATGGTCTTGTGGGGCCAACGTCCTGACTTTC. This chain joins TRBV27 and TRBJ2-6; TRBD1 matches 7 bases. J was trimmed by 3 bases and V by 8 bases; bases with no gene match: 13. This CDR3 is 17 amino acids long. Per the germline V gene, CDR1 is MNHEY and CDR2 is SMNVEV (reference sequence).

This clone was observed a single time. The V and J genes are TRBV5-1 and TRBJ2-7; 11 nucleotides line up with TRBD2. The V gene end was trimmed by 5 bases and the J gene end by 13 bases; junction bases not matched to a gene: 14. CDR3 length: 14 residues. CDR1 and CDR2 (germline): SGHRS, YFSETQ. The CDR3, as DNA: TGCGCCAGCAGAAGCGGGACTAGCGGTCTCCCGATATACTTC. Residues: CASRSGTSGLPIYF.

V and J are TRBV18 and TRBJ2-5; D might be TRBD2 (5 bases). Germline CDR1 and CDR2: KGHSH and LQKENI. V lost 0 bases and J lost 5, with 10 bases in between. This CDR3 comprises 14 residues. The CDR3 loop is CASSPPSGEETQYF. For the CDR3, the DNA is TGTGCCAGCTCACCACCGTCCGGGGAGGAGACCCAGTACTTC. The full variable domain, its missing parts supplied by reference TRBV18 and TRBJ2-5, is NAGVMQNPRHLVRRRGQEARLRCSPMKGHSHVYWYRQLPEEGLKFMVYLQKENIIDESGMPKERFSAEFPKEGPSILRIQQVVRGDSAAYFCASSPPSGEETQYFGPGTRLLVL.

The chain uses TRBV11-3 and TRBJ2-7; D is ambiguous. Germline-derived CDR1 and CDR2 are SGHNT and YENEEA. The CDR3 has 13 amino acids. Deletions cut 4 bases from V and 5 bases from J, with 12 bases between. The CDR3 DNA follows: TGTGCCAGCAGCTCCTCCACGAACAACGAGCAGTACTTC. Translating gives CASSSSTNNEQYF.

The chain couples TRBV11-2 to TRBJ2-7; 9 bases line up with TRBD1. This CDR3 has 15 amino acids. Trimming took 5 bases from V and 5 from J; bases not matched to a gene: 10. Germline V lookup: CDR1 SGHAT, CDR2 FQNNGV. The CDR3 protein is CASSISGTGFNEQYF. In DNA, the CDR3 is TGTGCCAGCAGCATCTCCGGGACAGGGTTCAACGAGCAGTACTTC.

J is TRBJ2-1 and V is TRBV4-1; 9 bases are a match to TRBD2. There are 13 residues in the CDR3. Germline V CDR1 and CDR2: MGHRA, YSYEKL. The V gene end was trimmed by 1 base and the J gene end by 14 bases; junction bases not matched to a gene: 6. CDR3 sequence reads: CASSQAQAGGKFF. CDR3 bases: TGCGCCAGCAGCCAAGCCCAAGCGGGGGGTAAGTTCTTC.

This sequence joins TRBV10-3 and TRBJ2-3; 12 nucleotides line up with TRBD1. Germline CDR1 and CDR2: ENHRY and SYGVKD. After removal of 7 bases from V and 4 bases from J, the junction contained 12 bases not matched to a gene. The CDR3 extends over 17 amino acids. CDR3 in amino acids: CAINRDRGRPKADTQYF. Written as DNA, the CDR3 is TGTGCCATCAATCGGGACAGGGGGCGTCCAAAGGCAGATACGCAGTATTTT.

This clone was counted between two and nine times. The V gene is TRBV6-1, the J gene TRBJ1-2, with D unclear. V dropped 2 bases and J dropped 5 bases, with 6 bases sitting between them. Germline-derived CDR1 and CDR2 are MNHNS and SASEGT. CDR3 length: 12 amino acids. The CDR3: CASSEPGYGYTF. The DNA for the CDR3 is TGTGCCAGCAGTGAACCAGGTTATGGCTACACCTTC.

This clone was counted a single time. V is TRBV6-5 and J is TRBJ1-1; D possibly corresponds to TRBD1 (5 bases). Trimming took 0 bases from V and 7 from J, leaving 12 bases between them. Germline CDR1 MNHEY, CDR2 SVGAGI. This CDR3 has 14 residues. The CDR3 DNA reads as TGTGCCAGCAGTTACTCGACCAGGGAGGGTGAAGCTTTCTTT. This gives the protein CASSYSTREGEAFF.

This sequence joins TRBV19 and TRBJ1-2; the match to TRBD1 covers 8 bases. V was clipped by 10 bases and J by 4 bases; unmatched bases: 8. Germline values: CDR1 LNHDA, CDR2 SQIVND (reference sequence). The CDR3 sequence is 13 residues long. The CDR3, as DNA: TGTGCCACCTTGGACAGGGCGACCTATGGCTACACCTTC. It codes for CATLDRATYGYTF.

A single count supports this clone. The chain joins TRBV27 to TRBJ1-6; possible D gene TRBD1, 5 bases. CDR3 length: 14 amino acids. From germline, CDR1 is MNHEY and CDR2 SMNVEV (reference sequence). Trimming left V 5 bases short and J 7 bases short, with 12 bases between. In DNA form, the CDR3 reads TGTGCCAGCAGTGTCAGGGTTCCCAATTCACCCCTCCACTTT. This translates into CASSVRVPNSPLHF.

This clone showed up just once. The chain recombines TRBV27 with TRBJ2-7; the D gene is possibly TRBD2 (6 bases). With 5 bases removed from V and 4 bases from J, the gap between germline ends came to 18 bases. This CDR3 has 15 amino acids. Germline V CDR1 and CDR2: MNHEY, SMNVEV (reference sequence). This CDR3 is CASSPRGAGPYEQYF. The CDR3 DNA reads TGTGCCAGCAGTCCGCGAGGGGCGGGGCCGTACGAGCAGTACTTC.

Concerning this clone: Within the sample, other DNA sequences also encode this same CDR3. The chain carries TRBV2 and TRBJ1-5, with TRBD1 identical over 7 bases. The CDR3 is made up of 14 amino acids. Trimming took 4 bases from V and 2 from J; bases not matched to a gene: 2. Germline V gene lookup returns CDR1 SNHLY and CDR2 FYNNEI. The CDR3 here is CASSGQGGNQPQHF. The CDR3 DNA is TGTGCCAGCAGTGGACAGGGAGGCAATCAGCCCCAGCATTTT.

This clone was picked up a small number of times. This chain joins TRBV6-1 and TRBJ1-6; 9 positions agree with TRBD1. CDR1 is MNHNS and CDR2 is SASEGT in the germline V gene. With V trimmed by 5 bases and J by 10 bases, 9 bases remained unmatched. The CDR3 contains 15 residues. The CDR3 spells CASSSPDRGISPLHF. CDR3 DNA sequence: TGTGCCAGCAGTTCTCCGGACAGGGGAATATCACCCCTCCACTTT.

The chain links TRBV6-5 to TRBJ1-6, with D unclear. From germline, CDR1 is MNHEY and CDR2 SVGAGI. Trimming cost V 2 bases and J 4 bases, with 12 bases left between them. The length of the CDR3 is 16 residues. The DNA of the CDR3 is TGTGCCAGCAGTTACGGGCGCAACCAATATAATTCACCCCTCCACTTT. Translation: CASSYGRNQYNSPLHF.

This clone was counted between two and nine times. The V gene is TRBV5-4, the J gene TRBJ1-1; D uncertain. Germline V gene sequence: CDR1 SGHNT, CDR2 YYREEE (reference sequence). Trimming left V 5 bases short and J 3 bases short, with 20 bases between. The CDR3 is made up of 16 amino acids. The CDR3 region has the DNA TGTGCCAGCAGTCTGTTGGAGGGAAGGTGGGACACTGAAGCTTTCTTT. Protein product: CASSLLEGRWDTEAFF.

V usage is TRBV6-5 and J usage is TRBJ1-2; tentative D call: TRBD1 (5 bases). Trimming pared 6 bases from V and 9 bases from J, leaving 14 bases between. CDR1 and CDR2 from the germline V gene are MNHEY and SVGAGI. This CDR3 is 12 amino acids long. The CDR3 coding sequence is TGTGCCAGCAGCCCCCAGGGATGGCGCTACACCTTC. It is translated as CASSPQGWRYTF.

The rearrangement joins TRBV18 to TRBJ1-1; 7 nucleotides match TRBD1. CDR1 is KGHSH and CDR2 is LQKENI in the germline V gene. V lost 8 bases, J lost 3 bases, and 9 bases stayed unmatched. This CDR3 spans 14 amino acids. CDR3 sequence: CASAITQGDTEAFF. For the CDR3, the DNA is TGTGCCAGCGCTATTACCCAGGGGGACACTGAAGCTTTCTTT.

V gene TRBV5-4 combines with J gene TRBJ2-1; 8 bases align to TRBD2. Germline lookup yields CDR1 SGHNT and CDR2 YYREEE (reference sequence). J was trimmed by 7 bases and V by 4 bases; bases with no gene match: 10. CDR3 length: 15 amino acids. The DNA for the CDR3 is TGTGCCAGCAGCCATGGTAGCGGGGAGGTGAATGAGCAGTTCTTC. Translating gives CASSHGSGEVNEQFF.

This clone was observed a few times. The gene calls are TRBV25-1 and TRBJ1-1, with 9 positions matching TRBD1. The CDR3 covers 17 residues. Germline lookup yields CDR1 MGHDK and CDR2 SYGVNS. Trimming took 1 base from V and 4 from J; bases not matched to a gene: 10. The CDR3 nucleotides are TGTGCCAGCAGTGAATTAACACAGGGGGCTTTTAGCACTGAAGCTTTCTTT. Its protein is CASSELTQGAFSTEAFF.

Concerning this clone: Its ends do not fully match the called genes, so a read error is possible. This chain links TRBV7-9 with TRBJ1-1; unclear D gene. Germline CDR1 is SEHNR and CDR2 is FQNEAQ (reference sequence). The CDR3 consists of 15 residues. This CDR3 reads CSSSLAPPEGLGAFF. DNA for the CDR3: TGTTCCAGCAGCTTAGCCCCCCCAGAGGGCCTGGGGGCTTTCTTT. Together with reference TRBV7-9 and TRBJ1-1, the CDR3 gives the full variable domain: DTGVSQNPRHKITKRGQNVTFRCDPISEHNRLYWYRQTLGQGPEFLTYFQNEAQLEKSRLLSDRFSAERPKGSFSTLEIQRTEQGDSAMYLCSSSLAPPEGLGAFFGQGTRLTVV.